This is a list of T cell receptor beta chains from one sample in a study of beta chain features in type 1 diabetes. Clones were read by immunoSEQ multiplex PCR, and TCRdb kept only the in-frame ones, dropping some. The sample contains about 240,000 clones, approximately 15% of which appear only once. Sequencing was performed on naive CD4+ T cells from blood. The receptors come from a man between 25 and 39 years old with type 1 diabetes. The CDR3 runs from the conserved cysteine through the conserved F or W. Each record gives: D gene, J gene, V gene, clone size, CDR3 length, CDR3 DNA, CDR3 protein. A D gene is named only where the DNA matches it firmly. Size tells how often a clone was seen (once, few, many) or the class of an expanded clone, and some rows leave it out.

- TRBJ2-2 TRBV7-2 few 14 TGTGCCAGCAGCTTTTATAAGAACACCGGGGAGCTGTTTTTT CASSFYKNTGELFF
- TRBJ2-5 TRBV19 - 14 TGTGCCAGTAGTTCCGCCGGGAACCAAGAGACCCAGTACTTC CASSSAGNQETQYF
TRBD1 TRBJ2-7 TRBV23-1 few 14 TGCGCCAGCCGATCCGGGACAGGAGCCTACGAGCAGTACTTC CASRSGTGAYEQYF
- TRBJ2-5 TRBV7-2 - 14 TGTGCCAGCAGCCCACCGGGGAGTCGCGAGACCCAGTACTTC CASSPPGSRETQYF
TRBD2 TRBJ2-3 TRBV11-2 few 16 TGTGCCAGCAGCCGCGGACTAGCGGGGGGATCAGATACGCAGTATTTT CASSRGLAGGSDTQYF
TRBD1 TRBJ1-1 TRBV9 few 15 TGTGCCAGCAGCTTCAGACAGGGTTGGGACACTGAAGCTTTCTTT CASSFRQGWDTEAFF
TRBD2 TRBJ2-1 TRBV29-1 few 15 TGCAGCGTAGAAGTGGGGCGGGGGGCCAATCCTGAGCAGTTCTTC CSVEVGRGANPEQFF
- TRBJ1-1 TRBV18 - 13 TGTGCCAGCTCACCACGGCAGGGGACCGGAGCTTTCTTT CASSPRQGTGAFF
- TRBJ2-6 TRBV27 few 16 TGTGCCAGCAGTCCACAGGGAGACTCTGGGGCCAACGTCCTGACTTTC CASSPQGDSGANVLTF
- TRBJ1-5 TRBV29-1 few 13 TGCAGCGTTGCTGCAGGGATGAATCAGCCCCAGCATTTT CSVAAGMNQPQHF
- TRBJ1-6 TRBV2 - 11 TGTGCCAGCAGTGAAGCTGAGGCCCTCCACTTT CASSEAEALHF
- TRBJ1-6 TRBV19 - 12 TGTGCCACCGACGGGGGTGGTTCACCCCTCCACTTT CATDGGGSPLHF
- TRBJ1-4 TRBV29-1 - 12 TGCAGCGTTGAGGGGGGGGGCGAAAAACTGTTTTTT CSVEGGGEKLFF
- TRBJ1-3 TRBV30 - 13 TGTGCCTGGAGTGCGACAACCGGGACTGCCATATATTTT CAWSATTGTAIYF
- TRBJ2-7 TRBV6-5 few 12 TGTGCCAGCAGCCCCGACAGATACGAGCAGTACTTC CASSPDRYEQYF
TRBD1 TRBJ2-7 TRBV7-4 - 13 TGTGCCCCGGAATGGGGACAGTCCTACGAGCAGTACTTC CAPEWGQSYEQYF